One and the same sample provided the 25 T cell receptor beta chains below, sequenced in a study of CXCR3-negative and CXCR3-positive naive CD8 T cells. In preparing the TRB cDNA libraries, 5' RACE with UMI labels was used. From the 5' RACE reads, TCRdb lists one entry per CDR3 protein and no DNA. Its table lists some 38,000 distinct CDR3 sequences. The specimen sequenced was memory CD8+ T cells from blood. These TCRs come from a human donor in good health. Some clones in this sample may be carry-over from other donors' samples.

The chain recombines TRBV28 with TRBJ2-7; without DNA, the TCRdb call of TRBD1 cannot be checked. Germline loops: CDR1 MDHEN, CDR2 SYDVKM. The CDR3 covers 14 residues. The CDR3 sequence: CASILGGGGGEQYF.

CDR3 amino acids: CASSYSPGRVDNEQFF. J is TRBJ2-1 and V is TRBV6-5; TCRdb's D call, TRBD1, is unchecked because there is no DNA. The CDR3 has 16 residues. The germline V gene has CDR1 MNHEY and CDR2 SVGAGI.

The rearrangement joins TRBV2 to TRBJ1-1. This CDR3 has 14 amino acids. Germline values: CDR1 SNHLY, CDR2 FYNNEI. CDR3 loop: CASSDSQTNTEAFF.

The chain recombines TRBV7-3 with TRBJ2-3. This CDR3 region has 13 residues. CDR1 and CDR2 from the germline V gene are SGHTA and FQGTGA. The CDR3 region is CASSPMSTDTQYF.

V is TRBV6-2 or TRBV6-3 and J is TRBJ2-3; TCRdb calls TRBD1, which cannot be checked without DNA. Looked up from germline, CDR1 is MNHEY and CDR2 is SVGEGT. CDR3 length equals 15 residues. The CDR3 reads CASSYSVRDTDTQYF.

The chain's CDR3 is CASSSRTDEQYF. This chain connects TRBV28 to TRBJ2-7. The germline gives CDR1 MDHEN, CDR2 SYDVKM. The CDR3 has 12 residues. Together with reference TRBV28 and TRBJ2-7, the CDR3 gives the full variable domain: DVKVTQSSRYLVKRTGEKVFLECVQDMDHENMFWYRQDPGLGLRLIYFSYDVKMKEKGDIPEGYSVSREKKERFSLILESASTNQTSMYLCASSSRTDEQYFGPGTRLTVT.

V gene TRBV6-2 or TRBV6-3 combines with J gene TRBJ2-7; without DNA, the TCRdb call of TRBD1 cannot be checked. The length of the CDR3 is 15 residues. Germline CDR1 MNHEY, CDR2 SVGEGT. The CDR3 sequence is CASSSDSDLSYEQYF.

The genes are TRBV28 and TRBJ2-7. This CDR3 has 15 residues. Per germline, CDR1 MDHEN and CDR2 SYDVKM. The CDR3 here is CASSLIPAASYEQYF.

The chain has TRBV6-2 or TRBV6-3 and TRBJ1-1; TCRdb gives TRBD1 as the D gene, but with no DNA this cannot be confirmed. The germline gives CDR1 MNHEY, CDR2 SVGEGT. The CDR3 is made up of 15 amino acids. The chain's CDR3 is CASSYSMTGNTEAFF.

The chain has TRBV29-1 and TRBJ2-7; TCRdb indicates TRBD1, and absent DNA this call remains unverified. The CDR3 extends over 13 amino acids. The germline gives CDR1 SQVTM, CDR2 ANQGSEA. The CDR3 protein is CSVVPGGTYEQYF.

The CDR3 loop reads CASSRVNDYEQYF. The J gene is TRBJ2-7, the V gene TRBV28; no DNA is available, so the TRBD1 call from TCRdb remains unchecked. CDR1 and CDR2 (germline): MDHEN, SYDVKM. The CDR3 is 13 amino acids.

The chain carries TRBV29-1 and TRBJ2-7; lacking DNA, the TRBD2 call made by TCRdb goes unchecked. Per germline, CDR1 SQVTM and CDR2 ANQGSEA. The CDR3 has 12 amino acids. The CDR3: CSVTSGSYEQYF.

CDR3 loop: CASSVTYGRAETQYF. This rearrangement joins TRBV9 to TRBJ2-5; no DNA is available, so the TRBD2 call from TCRdb remains unchecked. Per the germline V gene, CDR1 is SGDLS and CDR2 is YYNGEE. This CDR3 is built from 15 residues.

The chain joins TRBV7-9 to TRBJ2-1; TCRdb's D call, TRBD1, is unchecked because there is no DNA. Germline CDR1 and CDR2: SEHNR and FQNEAQ (reference sequence). The CDR3 length is 15 residues. CDR3 region: CASSPIRGAKNEQFF. The complete variable domain, with remaining parts taken from reference TRBV7-9 and TRBJ2-1, reads DTGVSQNPRHKITKRGQNVTFRCDPISEHNRLYWYRQTLGQGPEFLTYFQNEAQLEKSRLLSDRFSAERPKGSFSTLEIQRTEQGDSAMYLCASSPIRGAKNEQFFGPGTRLTVL.

The chain joins TRBV5-4 to TRBJ2-1; TCRdb reports TRBD1, a call that lacks DNA to check it against. This CDR3 is built from 15 residues. Germline assignment: CDR1 SGHNT and CDR2 YYREEE (reference sequence). CDR3 region: CASSLGQGSYNEQFF.

The J gene is TRBJ2-1, the V gene TRBV28; TCRdb outputs TRBD1, but without DNA this stays unchecked. This CDR3 contains 15 residues. Germline V gene data show CDR1 as MDHEN and CDR2 as SYDVKM. The CDR3 loop is CASSFGTGPYNEQFF.

Considering frequency, this clonotype is medium-sized. V and J are TRBV7-8 and TRBJ2-1; TCRdb picks TRBD2, but there is no DNA to check that call. This CDR3 has 16 amino acids. Germline assignment: CDR1 SGHVS and CDR2 FQNEAQ. CDR3: CASSVPGTSVVNEQFF.

V gene TRBV29-1 combines with J gene TRBJ2-1; lacking DNA, the TRBD1 call made by TCRdb goes unchecked. Per germline, CDR1 SQVTM and CDR2 ANQGSEA. The CDR3 contains 15 residues. The CDR3: CSFSSNRDRLSGQFF.

The CDR3 spells CSATTAGDGYTF. J is TRBJ1-2 and V is TRBV29-1; TCRdb lists TRBD1, though no DNA is available to test this call. CDR3 size: 12 residues. Germline CDR1 is SQVTM and CDR2 is ANQGSEA. Full variable domain (rest looked up from reference TRBV29-1 and TRBJ1-2): SAVISQKPSRDICQRGTSLTIQCQVDSQVTMMFWYRQQPGQSLTLIATANQGSEATYESGFVIDKFPISRPNLTFSTLTVSNMSPEDSSIYLCSATTAGDGYTFGSGTRLTVV.

The chain combines TRBV28 with TRBJ2-3. The CDR3 length is 15 residues. The germline CDR1 and CDR2 sequences are MDHEN and SYDVKM. The CDR3 loop is CASSLGVDSTDTQYF.

This sequence joins TRBV19 and TRBJ2-7; the D gene TCRdb calls, TRBD1, cannot be checked with no DNA. Germline CDR1 is LNHDA and CDR2 is SQIVND (reference sequence). This CDR3 has 15 residues. The CDR3 loop is CASSTAGTGAYEQYF.

CDR3 loop: CASSSTGGQGGTEAFF. This rearrangement joins TRBV7-9 to TRBJ1-1; the TCRdb D gene call, TRBD1, has no DNA to confirm it. Germline CDR1 is SEHNR and CDR2 is FQNEAQ (reference sequence). CDR3 length: 16 amino acids.

The chain recombines TRBV28 with TRBJ2-3; TCRdb picks TRBD1, but there is no DNA to check that call. The CDR3 runs 16 residues. CDR1 is MDHEN, CDR2 SYDVKM, per germline. The CDR3 reads CASRFQGVGSTDTQYF.

The chain carries TRBV6-2 or TRBV6-3 and TRBJ2-6; TCRdb gives TRBD1 as the D gene, but with no DNA this cannot be confirmed. The CDR3 has 15 amino acids. Germline V gives CDR1 MNHEY, CDR2 SVGEGT. The CDR3 reads CASSRENSGANVLTF.

V and J are TRBV4-1 and TRBJ2-6; the TRBD1 assignment by TCRdb is unverifiable without DNA. CDR1 and CDR2 from the germline V gene are MGHRA and YSYEKL. This CDR3 spans 16 amino acids. This CDR3 is CASSPNRGSGANVLTF.